Listed below are T cell receptor beta chains from one sample, sequenced in a study of blood T cell repertoires in COVID-19. Repertoires were generated with immunoSEQ multiplex PCR, while TCRdb's copy carries only in-frame clones and drops some. This sample has roughly 300,000 clones, with approximately 90% found just once. The sequencing sample was made of peripheral blood. The receptors stem from a woman in her 30s with COVID-19, enrolled during active disease. Both conserved end residues are part of each CDR3. A D gene is named only where the DNA matches it firmly. Rows give clone size only sometimes, using once, few, many, or a class for an expanded clone.

V gene	clone size	J gene	D gene	CDR3 DNA	CDR3 protein
TRBV25-1	NA	TRBJ1-6	TRBD1	TGTGCCAGCAGAGACAGGGGGCGGGGGTATTCACCCCTCCACTTT	CASRDRGRGYSPLHF
TRBV4-1	NA	TRBJ2-5	NA	TGCGCCAGCAGCCAAGTGGGGACAACGGAGACCCAGTACTTC	CASSQVGTTETQYF
TRBV30	NA	TRBJ1-5	TRBD1	TGTGCCTGGAGTGTATCGGGGACAGGGGAGAGGGCCCAGCATTTT	CAWSVSGTGERAQHF
TRBV30	NA	TRBJ1-2	TRBD1	TGTGCCTGGGATCGGGACAGGGGGGCTGGCTACACCTTC	CAWDRDRGAGYTF
TRBV28	NA	TRBJ2-5	NA	TGTGCCAGCACCCGGGCCGGGAGGGGGCTTCTCGGGGAGACCCAGTACTTC	CASTRAGRGLLGETQYF
TRBV4-2	NA	TRBJ2-7	TRBD1	TGTGCCAGCAGCCAAGATGGGACAGCCCTTTTTTACGAGCAGTACTTC	CASSQDGTALFYEQYF
TRBV5-8	NA	TRBJ1-2	NA	TGTGCCAGCAGCCGGGTGGTACAAACCTTCGCCTTC	CASSRVVQTFAF
TRBV7-2	NA	TRBJ1-6	TRBD1	TGTGCCAGCAGGCCTGGGACAGGGAACAATTCACCCCTCCACTTT	CASRPGTGNNSPLHF
TRBV7-3	once	TRBJ2-2	NA	TGTGCCAGCAGTATTAACACCGGGGAGCTGTTTTTT	CASSINTGELFF
TRBV10-1	few	TRBJ2-7	TRBD2	TGCGCCAGCAGTGAATCTAGCGGGACCTACGAGCAGTACTTC	CASSESSGTYEQYF
TRBV11-1	NA	TRBJ2-7	NA	TGTGCCAGCAGCTTAGCAGGGGTCCGTTCCTACGAGCAGTACTTC	CASSLAGVRSYEQYF
TRBV14	NA	TRBJ2-7	TRBD2	TGTGCCAGCAGCCAAGGCGGGGGGGCCTACGAGCAGTACTTC	CASSQGGGAYEQYF
TRBV11-2	NA	TRBJ2-5	NA	TGTGCCAGCAGCTTAGGGGGCTACCAAGAGACCCAGTACTTC	CASSLGGYQETQYF
TRBV4-2	NA	TRBJ2-7	TRBD2	TGTGCCAGCAGCCATCAGACTAGCGGGATCTCCTACGAGCAGTACTTC	CASSHQTSGISYEQYF
TRBV5-6	NA	TRBJ2-1	NA	TGTGCCAGCAGCCTAGGACTTTATGAGCAGTTCTTC	CASSLGLYEQFF
TRBV28	NA	TRBJ2-1	TRBD2	TGTGCCACACGCGGCTCCCTAGCGGGATATGAGCAGTTCTTC	CATRGSLAGYEQFF
TRBV29-1	NA	TRBJ2-3	TRBD1	TGCAGCGTTGAGACAGGGGAGTATAGCACAGATACGCAGTATTTT	CSVETGEYSTDTQYF
TRBV7-2	NA	TRBJ2-7	NA	TGTGCCAGCAGCTTGTCTCCCGGGACAACCTACGAGCAGTACTTC	CASSLSPGTTYEQYF